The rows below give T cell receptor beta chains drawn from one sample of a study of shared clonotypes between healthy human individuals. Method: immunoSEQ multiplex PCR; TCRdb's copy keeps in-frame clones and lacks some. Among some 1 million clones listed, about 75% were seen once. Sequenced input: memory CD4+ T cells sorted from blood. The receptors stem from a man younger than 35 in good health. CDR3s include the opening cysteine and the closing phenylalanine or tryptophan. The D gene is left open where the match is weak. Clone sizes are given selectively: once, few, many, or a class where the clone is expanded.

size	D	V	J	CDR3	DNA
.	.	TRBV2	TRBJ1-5	CASSDLTSVGPQHF	TGTGCCAGCAGTGATTTGACTTCCGTCGGGCCCCAGCATTTT
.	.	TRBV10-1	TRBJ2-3	CASSEIAGRTDTQYF	TGCGCCAGCAGTGAGATTGCGGGGAGAACAGATACGCAGTATTTT
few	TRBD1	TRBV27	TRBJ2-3	CASSLSTGHTDTQYF	TGTGCCAGCAGTTTATCGACAGGGCACACAGATACGCAGTATTTT
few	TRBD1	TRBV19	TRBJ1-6	CASSPTGKASPLHF	TGTGCCAGTAGTCCGACAGGGAAGGCTTCACCCCTCCACTTT
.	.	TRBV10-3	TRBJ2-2	CAISREGDRDTGELFF	TGTGCCATCAGCCGAGAGGGAGACAGAGACACCGGGGAGCTGTTTTTT
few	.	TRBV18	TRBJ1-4	CASSPQRGDSEKLFF	TGTGCCAGCTCACCACAACGAGGGGACTCCGAAAAACTGTTTTTT
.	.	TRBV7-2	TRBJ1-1	CASSVTAEAFF	TGTGCCAGCAGCGTTACAGCTGAAGCTTTCTTT
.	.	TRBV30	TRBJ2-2	CAWRPGPGELFF	TGTGCCTGGAGACCGGGACCCGGGGAGCTGTTTTTT
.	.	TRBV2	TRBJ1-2	CASTSGGDHYGYTF	TGTGCCAGCACTTCCGGAGGAGATCACTATGGCTACACCTTC
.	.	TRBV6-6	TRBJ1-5	CASSYGTGVGQPQHF	TGTGCCAGCAGTTACGGGACTGGAGTTGGTCAGCCCCAGCATTTT
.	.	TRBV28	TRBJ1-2	CASSPGLMRQYYGYTF	TGTGCCAGCAGTCCCGGCCTTATGAGACAGTACTATGGCTACACCTTC
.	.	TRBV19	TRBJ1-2	CASSMSIGRGYTF	TGTGCCAGTAGTATGAGCATAGGTCGGGGCTACACCTTC
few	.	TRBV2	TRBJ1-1	CASSVERKGTEAFF	TGTGCCAGCAGTGTCGAGAGGAAGGGCACTGAAGCTTTCTTT
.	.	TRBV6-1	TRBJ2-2	CANRTESLSTGELFF	TGTGCCAACAGGACAGAGTCGCTGAGCACCGGGGAGCTGTTTTTT
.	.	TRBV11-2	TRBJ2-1	CASSFYPDNRELGNEQFF	TGTGCCAGCAGCTTCTACCCAGATAACAGGGAGTTGGGCAATGAGCAGTTCTTC
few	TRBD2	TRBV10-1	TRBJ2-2	CASSSSGTGELFF	TGCGCCAGCAGTTCTAGCGGCACCGGGGAGCTGTTTTTT
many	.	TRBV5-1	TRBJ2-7	CASSAGTYEQYF	TGCGCCAGCAGCGCCGGGACGTACGAGCAGTACTTC
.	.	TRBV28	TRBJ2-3	CASSLLAGWGNTQYF	TGTGCCAGCAGTTTACTGGCGGGTTGGGGAAATACGCAGTATTTT
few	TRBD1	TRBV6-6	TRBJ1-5	CASSNRGQYQPQHF	TGTGCCAGCAGTAACAGGGGGCAATATCAGCCCCAGCATTTT
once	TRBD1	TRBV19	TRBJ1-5	CASTPGQTNQPQHF	TGTGCCAGTACCCCGGGACAGACAAATCAGCCCCAGCATTTT
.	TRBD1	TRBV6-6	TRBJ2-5	CASSPQGGGETQYF	TGTGCCAGCAGCCCACAGGGGGGTGGAGAGACCCAGTACTTC
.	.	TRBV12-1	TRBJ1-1	CASSPQGGVMNTEAFF	TGTGCCAGCAGCCCTCAGGGGGGAGTCATGAACACTGAAGCTTTCTTT
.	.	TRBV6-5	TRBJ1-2	CASKPTGEGYTF	TGTGCCAGCAAACCCACAGGAGAAGGCTACACCTTC
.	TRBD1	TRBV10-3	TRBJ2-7	CAISGGQGYEQYF	TGTGCCATCAGTGGTGGACAGGGCTACGAGCAGTACTTC
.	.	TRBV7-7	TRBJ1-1	CASSQEAGTEAFF	TGTGCTAGCAGCCAGGAAGCGGGCACTGAAGCTTTCTTT
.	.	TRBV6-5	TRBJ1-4	CASSYSTRGPGEKLFF	TGTGCCAGCAGTTACTCGACGCGGGGTCCGGGAGAAAAACTGTTTTTT
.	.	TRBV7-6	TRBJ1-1	CASSLDTSGAGTEAFF	TGTGCCAGCAGCTTAGACACGTCAGGGGCAGGGACTGAAGCTTTCTTT
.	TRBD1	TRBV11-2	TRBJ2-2	CASSPGIQGAQGELFF	TGTGCCAGCAGCCCCGGCATCCAGGGGGCGCAGGGGGAGCTGTTTTTT
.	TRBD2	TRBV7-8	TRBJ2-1	CASSLEPAGETEQFF	TGTGCCAGCAGCTTAGAGCCAGCGGGAGAGACTGAGCAGTTCTTC
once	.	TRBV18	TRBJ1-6	CASSSWGYNSPLHF	TGTGCCAGCTCTTCCTGGGGCTATAATTCACCCCTCCACTTT
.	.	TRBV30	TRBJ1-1	CAGGRGMGTEAFF	TGTGCTGGGGGGAGGGGAATGGGCACTGAAGCTTTCTTT
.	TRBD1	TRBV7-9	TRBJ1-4	CASSSRGNEKLFF	TGTGCCAGCAGCTCCAGGGGGAATGAAAAACTGTTTTTT
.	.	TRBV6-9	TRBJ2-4	CASIVKDIQYF	TGTGCCAGCATTGTGAAAGACATTCAGTACTTC
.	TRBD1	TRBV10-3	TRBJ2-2	CAISGTGGTGELFF	TGTGCCATCAGTGGGACAGGGGGCACCGGGGAGCTGTTTTTT
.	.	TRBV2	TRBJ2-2	CASSESGALTGELFF	TGTGCCAGCTCCGAGTCGGGCGCACTAACCGGGGAGCTGTTTTTT
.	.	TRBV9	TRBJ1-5	CASSAGTGLGQPQHF	TGTGCCAGCAGCGCGGGGACGGGTTTAGGGCAGCCCCAGCATTTT
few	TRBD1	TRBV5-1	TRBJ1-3	CASSPGGSGNTIYF	TGCGCCAGCAGCCCAGGGGGCTCTGGAAACACCATATATTTT
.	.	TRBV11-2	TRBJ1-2	CASSLRQGMGYTF	TGTGCCAGCAGCTTAAGGCAGGGAATGGGCTACACCTTC
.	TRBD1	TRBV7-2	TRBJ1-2	CASSLTGFEGYTF	TGTGCCAGCAGCTTGACAGGGTTCGAGGGCTACACCTTC
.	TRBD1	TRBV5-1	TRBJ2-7	CASRFRDRADEQYF	TGCGCCAGCAGATTTCGGGACAGGGCGGACGAGCAGTACTTC
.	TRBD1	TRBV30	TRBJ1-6	CAWSVGGTASRSPLHF	TGTGCCTGGAGTGTTGGGGGGACAGCGAGCCGCTCACCCCTCCACTTT
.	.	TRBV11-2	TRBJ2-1	CASSLGTNNEQFF	TGTGCCAGCAGCTTGGGGACCAACAATGAGCAGTTCTTC